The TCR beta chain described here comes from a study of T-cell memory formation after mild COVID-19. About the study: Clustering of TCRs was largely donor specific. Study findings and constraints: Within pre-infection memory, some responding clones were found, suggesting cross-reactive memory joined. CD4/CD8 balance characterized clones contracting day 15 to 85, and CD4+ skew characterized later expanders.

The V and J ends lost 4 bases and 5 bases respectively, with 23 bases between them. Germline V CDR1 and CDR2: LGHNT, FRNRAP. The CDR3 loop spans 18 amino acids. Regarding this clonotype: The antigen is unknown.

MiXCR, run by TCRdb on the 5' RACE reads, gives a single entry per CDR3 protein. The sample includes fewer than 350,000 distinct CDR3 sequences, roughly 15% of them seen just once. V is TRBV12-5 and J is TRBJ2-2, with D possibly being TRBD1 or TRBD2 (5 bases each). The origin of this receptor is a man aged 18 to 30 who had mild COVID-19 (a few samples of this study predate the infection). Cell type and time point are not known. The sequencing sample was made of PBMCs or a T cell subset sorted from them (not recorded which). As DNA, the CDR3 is TGTGCTAGTGGTTCCATGGAGAGCTTATCTTGGGGGACCGGGGAGCTGTTTTTT. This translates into CASGSMESLSWGTGELFF.